The entry below gives a single TCR beta chain sequence along with its context. This sample was included in a study of blood T cell repertoires in COVID-19. V was trimmed by 8 bases and J by 6 bases, leaving 19 bases between them. There are 15 residues in the CDR3. Germline CDR1 is MDHEN and CDR2 is SYDVKM. In the original analysis: Nucleated cell number was recorded as an estimate derived from reference gene primer amplification. This table comes from immunoSEQ multiplex PCR, and its TCRdb copy is limited to in-frame clones, with some not included. The DNA gave D and trimming, while V, J and clone size come from that table. Of nearly 200,000 clones in the sample, roughly nine tenths were seen once.

Sequencing was performed on peripheral blood. J is TRBJ2-2 and V is TRBV28; perhaps TRBD2 as D (7 bases). The clonotype originates from a woman in her sixties or seventies with acute or convalescent COVID-19. The CDR3 nucleotides read TGTGCCAGCCTCTGGATAGAAGGGGGGGCCGGGGAGCTGTTTTTT. It codes for CASLWIEGGAGELFF.